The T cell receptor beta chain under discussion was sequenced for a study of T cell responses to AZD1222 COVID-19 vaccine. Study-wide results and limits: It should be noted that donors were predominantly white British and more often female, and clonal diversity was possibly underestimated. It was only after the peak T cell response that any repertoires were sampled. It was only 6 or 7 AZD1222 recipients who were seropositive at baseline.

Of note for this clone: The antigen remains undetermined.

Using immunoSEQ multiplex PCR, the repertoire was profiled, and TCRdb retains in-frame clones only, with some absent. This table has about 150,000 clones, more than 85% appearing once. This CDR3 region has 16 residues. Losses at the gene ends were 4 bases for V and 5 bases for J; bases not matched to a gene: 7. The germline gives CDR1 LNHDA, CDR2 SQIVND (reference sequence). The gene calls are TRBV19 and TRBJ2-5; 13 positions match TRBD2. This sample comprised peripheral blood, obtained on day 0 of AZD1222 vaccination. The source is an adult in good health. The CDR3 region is CASSTSGTSGAETQYF. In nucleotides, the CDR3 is TGTGCCAGTAGTACCTCCGGGACTAGCGGGGCTGAGACCCAGTACTTC. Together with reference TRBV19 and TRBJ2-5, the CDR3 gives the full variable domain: DGGITQSPKYLFRKEGQNVTLSCEQNLNHDAMYWYRQDPGQGLRLIYYSQIVNDFQKGDIAEGYSVSREKKESFPLTVTSAQKNPTAFYLCASSTSGTSGAETQYFGPGTRLLVL.